This record covers a single TCR beta chain. Unsorted PBMCs provided DNA that was sequenced on ten immunoSEQ deep assay plates. Sequencing was performed with immunoSEQ multiplex PCR; in TCRdb, only in-frame clones are kept and a portion is missing. The sample lists more than 400,000 clones, about 72% occurring once. V trimming: 2 bases; J trimming: 1 base; junction bases outside the gene matches: 2. Germline V CDR1 and CDR2: LNHNV, YYDKDF (reference sequence). CDR3 length: 14 residues. This specimen comes from a study of shared clonotypes between healthy human individuals. Only Caucasian adults living in Nashville, Tennessee served as donors.

The material sequenced was PBMCs. The V call is TRBV15, the J call TRBJ2-7; 7 positions match TRBD2. The origin of this receptor is a woman in her 40s in good health. Some clones in this sample may be carry-over from other donors' samples. The CDR3: CATSRSGGSYEQYF. Written as DNA, the CDR3 is TGTGCCACCAGCAGATCGGGGGGATCCTACGAGCAGTACTTC.